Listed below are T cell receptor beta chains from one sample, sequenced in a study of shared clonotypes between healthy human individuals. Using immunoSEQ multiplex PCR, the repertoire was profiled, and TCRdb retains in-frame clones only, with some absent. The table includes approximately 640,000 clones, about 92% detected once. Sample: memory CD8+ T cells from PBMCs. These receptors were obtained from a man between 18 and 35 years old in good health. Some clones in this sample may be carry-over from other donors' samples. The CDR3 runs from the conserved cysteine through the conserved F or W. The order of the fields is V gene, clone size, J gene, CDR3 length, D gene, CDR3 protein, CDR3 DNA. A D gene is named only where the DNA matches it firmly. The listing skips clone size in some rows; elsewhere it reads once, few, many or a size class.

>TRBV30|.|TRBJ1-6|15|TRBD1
CAWSKGALSNSPLHF
TGTGCCTGGAGTAAGGGGGCCCTCTCCAATTCACCCCTCCACTTT
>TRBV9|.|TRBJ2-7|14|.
CASSAAGTRGEQYF
TGTGCCAGCAGCGCGGCCGGGACCCGGGGAGAGCAGTACTTC
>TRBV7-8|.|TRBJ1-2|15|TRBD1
CASSYPGQGPAGYTF
TGTGCCAGCAGCTACCCGGGACAGGGGCCCGCTGGCTACACCTTC
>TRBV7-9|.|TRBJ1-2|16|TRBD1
CASSWTGGESRYGYTF
TGTGCCAGCAGCTGGACAGGGGGCGAATCGCGGTATGGCTACACCTTC
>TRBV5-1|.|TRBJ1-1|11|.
CASSQGTEAFF
TGCGCCAGCTCCCAGGGCACTGAAGCTTTCTTT
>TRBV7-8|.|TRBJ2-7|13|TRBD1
CASSSDRVREQYF
TGTGCCAGCAGCTCTGACAGGGTTCGCGAGCAGTACTTC
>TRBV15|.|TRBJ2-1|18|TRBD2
CATSYKKGLAGSYNEQFF
TGTGCCACCAGTTATAAGAAGGGACTAGCGGGATCCTACAATGAGCAGTTCTTC
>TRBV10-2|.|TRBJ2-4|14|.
CASTPRLAKNIQYF
TGCGCCAGCACCCCTCGACTAGCCAAAAACATTCAGTACTTC
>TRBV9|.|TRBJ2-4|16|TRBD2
CASSVAGPGGENIQYF
TGTGCCAGCAGCGTAGCTGGGCCGGGAGGCGAAAACATTCAGTACTTC
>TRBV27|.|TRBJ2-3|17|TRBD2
CASSYQWGGRSTDTQYF
TGTGCCAGCAGTTACCAATGGGGCGGGAGAAGCACAGATACGCAGTATTTT
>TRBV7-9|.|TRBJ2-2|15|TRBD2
CASRPSGIGTGELFF
TGTGCCAGCAGACCGAGCGGGATAGGCACCGGGGAGCTGTTTTTT
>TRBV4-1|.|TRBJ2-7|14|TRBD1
CASSQGQGSYEQYF
TGCGCCAGCAGCCAGGGACAGGGCTCCTACGAGCAGTACTTC
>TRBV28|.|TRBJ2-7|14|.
CASSLFVGPNEQYF
TGTGCCAGCAGTTTGTTTGTGGGTCCCAACGAGCAGTACTTC
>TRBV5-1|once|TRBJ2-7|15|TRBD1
CASSPNRDSHYEQYF
TGCGCCAGCAGCCCCAATCGGGACAGTCACTACGAGCAGTACTTC
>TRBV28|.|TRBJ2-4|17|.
CASRNPRAGIAKNIQYF
TGTGCCAGCAGGAACCCAAGGGCCGGGATAGCCAAAAACATTCAGTACTTC
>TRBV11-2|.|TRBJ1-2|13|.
CASSSQGIGGYTF
TGTGCCAGCAGCTCGCAGGGCATCGGTGGCTACACCTTC
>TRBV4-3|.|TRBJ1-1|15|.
CASSQDRRQPLEAFF
TGCGCCAGCAGCCAAGATAGACGACAGCCACTAGAAGCTTTCTTT
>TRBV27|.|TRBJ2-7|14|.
CASSQTSRGYEQYF
TGTGCCAGCAGTCAGACTAGTAGGGGCTACGAGCAGTACTTC
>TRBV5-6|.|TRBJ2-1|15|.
CASSLAGGDYNEQFF
TGTGCCAGCAGCTTGGCAGGGGGGGACTACAATGAGCAGTTCTTC
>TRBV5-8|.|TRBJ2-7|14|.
CASSLGPNSYEQYF
TGTGCCAGCAGCTTGGGGCCAAACTCCTACGAGCAGTACTTC
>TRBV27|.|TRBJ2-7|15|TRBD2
CASSSLAGPKYEQYF
TGTGCCAGCAGTTCGCTAGCGGGACCAAAATACGAGCAGTACTTC
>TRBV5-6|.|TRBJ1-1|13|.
CASSRGGVTEAFF
TGTGCCAGCAGCCGCGGGGGAGTCACTGAAGCTTTCTTT
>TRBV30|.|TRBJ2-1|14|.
CAWRGLPSYNEQFF
TGTGCCTGGAGGGGACTTCCCTCCTACAATGAGCAGTTCTTC
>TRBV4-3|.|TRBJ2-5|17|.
CASSQGFSDGSQETQYF
TGCGCCAGCAGCCAAGGTTTTTCCGACGGCAGCCAAGAGACCCAGTACTTC
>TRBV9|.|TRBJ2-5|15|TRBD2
CASSATPGTSYTQYF
TGTGCCAGCAGCGCAACCCCCGGGACTAGCTATACCCAGTACTTC
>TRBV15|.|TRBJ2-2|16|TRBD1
CATSRDWGQGRRELFF
TGTGCCACCAGCAGAGATTGGGGACAGGGTAGACGGGAGCTGTTTTTT
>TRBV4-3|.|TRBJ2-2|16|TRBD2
CASSLLAGGPAGELFF
TGCGCCAGCAGCCTACTAGCGGGAGGGCCCGCCGGGGAGCTGTTTTTT
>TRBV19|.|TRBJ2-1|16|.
CASSIAGLTTTGEQFF
TGTGCCAGTAGTATAGCAGGACTTACGACCACAGGCGAGCAGTTCTTC
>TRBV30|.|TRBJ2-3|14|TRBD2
CAWSVAGGADTQYF
TGTGCCTGGAGTGTCGCGGGGGGGGCAGATACGCAGTATTTT
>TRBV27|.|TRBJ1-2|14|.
CASSPLEGGYGYTF
TGTGCCAGCAGTCCCCTCGAAGGGGGTTATGGCTACACCTTC
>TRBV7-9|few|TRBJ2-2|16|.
CASSLFFGGRTGELFF
TGTGCCAGCAGCTTATTCTTCGGGGGGCGCACCGGGGAGCTGTTTTTT
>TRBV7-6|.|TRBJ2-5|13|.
CASSPDRQETQYF
TGTGCCAGCAGCCCGGACAGACAAGAGACCCAGTACTTC
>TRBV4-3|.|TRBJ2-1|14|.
CASSQEGGWDEQFF
TGCGCCAGCAGCCAAGAGGGGGGTTGGGATGAGCAGTTCTTC
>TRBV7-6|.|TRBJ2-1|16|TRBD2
CASSLAGLAGWNEQFF
TGTGCCAGCAGCTTAGCGGGACTAGCGGGGTGGAATGAGCAGTTCTTC
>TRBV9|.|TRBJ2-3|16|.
CASSVGLGEGTDTQYF
TGTGCCAGCAGCGTCGGCCTGGGAGAAGGCACAGATACGCAGTATTTT
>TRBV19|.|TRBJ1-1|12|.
CASSPRTVKAFF
TGTGCCAGTAGTCCGAGGACAGTAAAAGCTTTCTTT
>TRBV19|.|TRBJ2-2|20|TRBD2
CASSILAALAGGTYTGELFF
TGTGCCAGTAGTATATTGGCGGCGCTAGCGGGAGGAACTTACACCGGGGAGCTGTTTTTT
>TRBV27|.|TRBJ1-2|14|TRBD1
CASSRGTGRYGYTF
TGTGCCAGCAGTAGGGGGACAGGAAGGTATGGCTACACCTTC
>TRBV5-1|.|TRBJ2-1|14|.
CASSLASLYNEQFF
TGCGCCAGCAGCTTGGCCTCACTTTACAATGAGCAGTTCTTC
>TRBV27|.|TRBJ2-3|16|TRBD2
CASSLGLAVSTDTQYF
TGTGCCAGCAGTTTGGGACTAGCGGTGAGCACAGATACGCAGTATTTT
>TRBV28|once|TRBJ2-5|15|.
CASRFSITSGETQYF
TGTGCCAGCAGGTTCTCAATCACGTCGGGAGAGACCCAGTACTTC
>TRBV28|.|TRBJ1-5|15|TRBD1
CASSPGTGFNQPQHF
TGTGCCAGCAGTCCCGGGACAGGGTTCAATCAGCCCCAGCATTTT
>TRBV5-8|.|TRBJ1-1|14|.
CASSPEGLSTEAFF
TGTGCCAGCAGCCCGGAGGGGCTAAGCACTGAAGCTTTCTTT
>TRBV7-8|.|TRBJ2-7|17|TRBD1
CASSSFFMDRSYYEQYF
TGTGCCAGCAGCTCCTTCTTTATGGACAGGTCCTACTACGAGCAGTACTTC
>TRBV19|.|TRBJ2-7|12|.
CASSIRGYEQYF
TGTGCCAGTAGTATTCGGGGTTACGAGCAGTACTTC
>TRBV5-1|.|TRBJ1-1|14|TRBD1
CASSLDTGVIEAFF
TGCGCCAGCAGCTTGGATACAGGGGTGATTGAAGCTTTCTTT
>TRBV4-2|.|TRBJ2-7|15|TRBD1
CASSQDQGVSYEQYF
TGTGCCAGCAGCCAAGATCAGGGGGTAAGCTACGAGCAGTACTTC
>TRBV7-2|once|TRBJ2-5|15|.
CASRPKILVQETQYF
TGTGCCAGCAGACCCAAAATACTGGTACAAGAGACCCAGTACTTC
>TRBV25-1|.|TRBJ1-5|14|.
CASSSRGGNQPQHF
TGTGCCAGCAGTTCCCGGGGGGGCAATCAGCCCCAGCATTTT
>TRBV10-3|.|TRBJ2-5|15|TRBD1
CAITHRGKCQETQYF
TGTGCCATCACCCACAGGGGTAAGTGTCAAGAGACCCAGTACTTC